What follows are 13 T cell receptor beta chains derived from one specimen sequenced in a study of blood T cells in healthy people across ages. A second PCR, run for about 7 to 11 cycles, used a sample-barcoded 5' primer plus a J-beta primer mix. TCRdb fed the 5' RACE reads into MiXCR, producing one record per CDR3 protein. The table shows about 1.8 million distinct CDR3 sequences, with about 50% occurring only once. Sequenced sample: blood. These TCRs come from a middle-aged woman in good health.

The V gene is TRBV27, the J gene TRBJ2-6, with D unclear. Germline CDR1 and CDR2: MNHEY and SMNVEV (reference sequence). Trimming shortened V by 1 base and J by 0 bases, and 16 bases separated the two germline ends. This CDR3 has 19 amino acids. CDR3 loop: CASSLWAELLISGANVLTF. DNA of the CDR3: TGTGCCAGCAGTTTATGGGCAGAGCTATTGATCTCTGGGGCCAACGTCCTGACTTTC.

The chain links TRBV24-1 to TRBJ2-1; a weak D match, TRBD1 (6 bases). The CDR3 is made up of 15 amino acids. Germline V gives CDR1 KGHDR, CDR2 SFDVKD. Trimming took 1 base from V and 7 from J, leaving 13 bases between them. CDR3: CATSDLVQGWNEQFF. The CDR3 DNA reads as TGTGCCACCAGTGATTTAGTCCAGGGGTGGAATGAGCAGTTCTTC.

This chain links TRBV20-1 with TRBJ2-1; 8 bases are shared with TRBD2. The junction had 11 bases not matched to a gene; V was cut back by 5 bases and J by 5 bases. The CDR3 runs 15 residues. Germline lookup yields CDR1 DFQATT and CDR2 SNEGSKA (reference sequence). The CDR3 sequence is CSAWGIGLANNEQFF. The DNA for the CDR3 is TGCAGTGCTTGGGGGATAGGACTAGCTAACAATGAGCAGTTCTTC.

This clonotype was seen a few times. The rearrangement uses TRBV20-1 and TRBJ2-1, with D perhaps TRBD2 (7 bases). From germline, CDR1 is DFQATT and CDR2 SNEGSKA (reference sequence). Between the trimmed V and J ends, which lost 0 bases and 9 bases, there was a span of 18 bases. The CDR3 totals 15 residues. This CDR3 reads CSARDPGGPGGEQFF. In nucleotides, the CDR3 is TGCAGTGCTAGAGATCCCGGGGGGCCGGGTGGTGAGCAGTTCTTC.

On this clonotype itself: A much larger clone differs from this one at a single base, so this may be a read error. The chain links TRBV4-1 to TRBJ2-7, with 7 bases aligning to TRBD2. Judging by the DNA end, TRBJ2-5 fits better; the J call may be wrong. The CDR3 consists of 16 residues. Germline loops: CDR1 MGHRA, CDR2 YSYEKL. The DNA of the CDR3 is TGCGCCAGCAGCCAAGCAGGACTAGGGCCTGAGGAGACCCAGTACTTC. This encodes CASSQAGLGPEETQYF.

This clonotype is a singleton in its sample. The chain couples TRBV29-1 to TRBJ2-2; D is perhaps TRBD1 (7 bases). Trimming took off 5 bases at V and 5 bases at J, with 15 bases between the two ends. The CDR3 is 14 amino acids. Germline V gene data show CDR1 as SQVTM and CDR2 as ANQGSEA. Here the CDR3 DNA reads TGCAGCGTTTCCCGACAGGGAGGAACCGGGGAGCTGTTTTTT. This translates into CSVSRQGGTGELFF.

This clonotype has more than one count but fewer than ten. The chain employs TRBV6-2 or TRBV6-3 and TRBJ1-2; D call uncertain. The CDR3 consists of 12 residues. Germline CDR1 and CDR2: MNHEY and SVGEGT. Deletions cut 0 bases from V and 8 bases from J, with 7 bases between. The CDR3 sequence: CASSYSPVGYTF. The DNA of the CDR3 is TGTGCCAGCAGTTACTCGCCGGTGGGCTACACCTTC.

The CDR3: CASSYSKRTSAPYEQYF. The CDR3 nucleotides are TGTGCCAGCAGTTACTCGAAGCGGACTAGCGCTCCCTACGAGCAGTACTTC. This sequence joins TRBV6-2 or TRBV6-3 and TRBJ2-7; 9 bases are a match to TRBD2. CDR1 MNHEY and CDR2 SVGEGT come from the germline V gene. The V and J ends lost 0 bases and 2 bases, in that order; junction bases with no gene match: 8. This CDR3 is built from 17 residues.

The chain links TRBV28 to TRBJ2-5; D is possibly TRBD1 (6 bases). TRBJ2-4 matches the DNA end more closely, so the J call is doubtful. The CDR3 has 16 residues. Per the germline V gene, CDR1 is MDHEN and CDR2 is SYDVKM. The CDR3 nucleotides are TGTGCCAGCAGCCTACAGGGAACGCTAGCCAAAAACATTCAGTACTTC. This gives the protein CASSLQGTLAKNIQYF.

The chain links TRBV15 to TRBJ2-7; D might be TRBD1 (6 bases). Germline V lookup: CDR1 LNHNV, CDR2 YYDKDF (reference sequence). The CDR3 consists of 16 residues. V lost 1 base, J lost 2 bases, and 15 bases lay in between. The CDR3 bases are TGTGCCACCAGCAGAGTTTCCAGGACAGTAGCCTACGAGCAGTACTTC. Its translation is CATSRVSRTVAYEQYF.

The V and J genes are TRBV28 and TRBJ2-1; 12 bases fit TRBD2. J gave up 2 bases and V 10 bases, and 12 bases lay outside the gene matches. In germline, CDR1 is MDHEN, CDR2 SYDVKM. This CDR3 region has 17 residues. Here the CDR3 DNA reads TGTGCCATAATTAAAATCCGACTAGCGGGGGCCTACAATGAGCAGTTCTTC. Amino acids: CAIIKIRLAGAYNEQFF. Full variable domain (rest looked up from reference TRBV28 and TRBJ2-1): DVKVTQSSRYLVKRTGEKVFLECVQDMDHENMFWYRQDPGLGLRLIYFSYDVKMKEKGDIPEGYSVSREKKERFSLILESASTNQTSMYLCAIIKIRLAGAYNEQFFGPGTRLTVL.

V is TRBV29-1 and J is TRBJ2-7; D may be TRBD1 (6 bases). This CDR3 has 12 amino acids. V lost 5 bases and J lost 1, with 9 bases in between. Germline V gives CDR1 SQVTM, CDR2 ANQGSEA. The DNA for the CDR3 is TGCAGCGTTACGACAGGATCCTACGAGCAGTACTTC. It translates to CSVTTGSYEQYF.

This clonotype was observed a handful of times. This rearrangement joins TRBV6-7 to TRBJ2-1; 8 bases map to TRBD2. Being an ORF, TRBV6-7 has a function that is uncertain. V gave up 6 bases and J gave up 7 bases; unmatched junction bases: 8. CDR3 size: 14 residues. The CDR3, as DNA: TGTGCCAGCAGGGTTGGTGCGGGGGGTAATGAGCAGTTCTTC. The encoded protein is CASRVGAGGNEQFF.